This is a list of T cell receptor beta chains from one sample in a study of shared clonotypes between healthy human individuals. Produced via immunoSEQ multiplex PCR; TCRdb's table is partial and in-frame only. The sample has some 2,500,000 clones, around 90% seen once. The source material was naive CD4+ T cells from PBMCs. These TCRs come from a man aged 18 to 29 in good health. Some clones in this sample may be carry-over from other donors' samples. The CDR3 runs from the conserved cysteine through the conserved F or W. Clone size appears in some rows only: once, few, many, or a class for an expanded clone.

V	size	CDR3
TRBV5-1	once	CASSQGTGGPTEAFF
TRBV28	once	CASRTGTGDTGELFF
TRBV6-5	-	CASKGGGASETQYF
TRBV4-2	-	CASSNGGIGANVLTF
TRBV10-3	-	CAISEGGPLEETQYF
TRBV7-9	-	CASSTSGTKNEKLFF
TRBV27	-	CAARDEQYF
TRBV6-1	-	CASSEPGKGTDTQYF
TRBV5-4	-	CASSPRDKSSGNTIYF
TRBV5-1	-	CASSTDRGSNEKLFF
TRBV28	-	CASSLAGGTQPQHF
TRBV5-4	-	CASSPTGGLSSYEQYF
TRBV27	-	CASRATGTLYEQYF
TRBV6-1	-	CASSEAPASGKAKDTQYF
TRBV9	-	CASSFKPGDTQYF
TRBV5-1	-	CASGEGGFDYGYTF
TRBV5-1	-	CASSPRAGEGETQYF
TRBV4-2	-	CASSRMGGRRTYEQYF
TRBV18	once	CASSPGPSGTQYF
TRBV6-5	-	CASSYSSSGSYEQYF
TRBV6-5	-	CASSYRGQGETQYF
TRBV15	-	CATSRDKGVYPSGANVLTF
TRBV25-1	-	CASSGPSGISGELFF
TRBV6-1	-	CASSVMGLIQLSYNEQFF
TRBV4-1	-	CASSQVSYETQYF
TRBV30	-	CAWDRNRATGAEAFF
TRBV6-6	-	CASSYQGRISQPQHF
TRBV9	-	CASSVGGQPAEAFF
TRBV30	once	CACAQQITSGRYNEQFF
TRBV18	-	CASSHIKQGFSGNTIYF
TRBV28	-	CASSLGTGRYGYTF
TRBV28	-	CASSPPHRTETQYF
TRBV5-1	-	CASSLQDFRTDTQYF
TRBV5-1	-	CASSDVANTGELFF
TRBV7-2	-	CASSSTTSLAGGLRDTQYF
TRBV5-5	-	CASSTGQGIANEKLFF
TRBV15	-	CATSRGGGGQPQHF
TRBV28	-	CASSGTIYEQYF
TRBV19	-	CASSTPIGVAGANVLTF
TRBV18	-	CASSPPSVAKNIQYF
TRBV30	-	CAWRAFGRLTSSYEQYF
TRBV19	-	CASSNSGTGHNEQFF
TRBV21-1	-	CASNRADTDTQYF
TRBV29-1	-	CSVRGSSGTGTDTQYF
TRBV7-7	-	CASSLSALSSYNEQFF
TRBV2	-	CASSEASAAAQPQHF